This is a list of T cell receptor beta chains from one sample in a study of T cells in tuberculosis. Libraries were prepared by immunoSEQ multiplex PCR; TCRdb keeps only in-frame clonotypes and omits some of them. This sample yields approximately 59,000 clones, of which 88% are seen a single time; 21% belongs to the top ten. The sequenced sample was CD1b-GMM tetramer-negative cells sorted from PBMCs. These TCRs come from an adult woman with latent tuberculosis. The CDR3 runs from the conserved cysteine through the conserved F or W. Each record gives: clone size, D gene, J gene, V gene, CDR3 protein, CDR3 DNA. D genes are given only for firm matches. Size values are once, few and many counts, or a class for expanded clones, and some rows have none.

-	-	TRBJ2-3	TRBV6-1	CASSGRQVLITDTQYF	TGTGCCAGCAGTGGACGACAGGTCCTAATCACAGATACGCAGTATTTT
-	-	TRBJ1-1	TRBV11-2	CATRGRGSGTEAFF	TGTGCCACCCGAGGGAGGGGCAGCGGCACTGAAGCTTTCTTT
-	-	TRBJ1-1	TRBV2	CASSEQLLNTEAFF	TGTGCCAGCAGTGAACAGTTACTGAACACTGAAGCTTTCTTT
few	-	TRBJ1-1	TRBV27	CASTSARPNTEAFF	TGTGCCAGCACTTCTGCCAGGCCCAACACTGAAGCTTTCTTT
-	TRBD2	TRBJ2-1	TRBV2	CASRLAEVHEQFF	TGTGCCAGCCGACTAGCGGAAGTGCATGAGCAGTTCTTC
-	-	TRBJ2-7	TRBV7-2	CASSSVVGGAYEQYF	TGTGCCAGCAGCTCCGTTGTAGGGGGGGCCTACGAGCAGTACTTC
-	-	TRBJ1-5	TRBV28	CASRPSGSQPQHF	TGTGCCAGCAGACCTTCAGGGTCTCAGCCCCAGCATTTT
-	-	TRBJ1-5	TRBV28	CASRNRIPGQPQHF	TGTGCCAGCAGAAATAGGATCCCGGGTCAGCCCCAGCATTTT
few	TRBD1	TRBJ1-2	TRBV6-1	CASSRGLEGYTF	TGTGCCAGCAGCAGGGGGCTAGAGGGCTACACCTTC
-	-	TRBJ1-2	TRBV5-8	CASSPRQNPWGYTF	TGTGCCAGCAGCCCCCGACAGAACCCTTGGGGCTACACCTTC
-	-	TRBJ2-1	TRBV4-3	CASSQDIGRPSPYNEQFF	TGCGCCAGCAGCCAAGATATCGGCAGGCCATCCCCCTACAATGAGCAGTTCTTC
-	TRBD1	TRBJ1-2	TRBV11-2	CASSHESGTGSGNTF	TGTGCCAGCAGCCATGAATCCGGGACAGGGAGCGGAAACACCTTC
-	TRBD2	TRBJ2-7	TRBV7-9	CASSLVMSGRAGEQYF	TGTGCCAGCAGCTTAGTTATGAGCGGGAGGGCCGGCGAGCAGTACTTC
-	-	TRBJ2-2	TRBV18	CASSPPGLNTGELFF	TGTGCCAGCTCACCACCTGGCTTGAACACCGGGGAGCTGTTTTTT
-	-	TRBJ2-1	TRBV6-5	CASSSNPGNSYNEQFF	TGTGCCAGCAGTTCCAACCCGGGAAATTCCTACAATGAGCAGTTCTTC
-	TRBD2	TRBJ2-3	TRBV6-1	CASSETSGGADTQYF	TGTGCCAGCAGTGAAACTAGCGGGGGGGCAGATACGCAGTATTTT
-	-	TRBJ1-1	TRBV27	CASKTDAGRTEAFF	TGTGCCAGCAAAACTGATGCAGGGCGGACTGAAGCTTTCTTT
-	-	TRBJ1-2	TRBV7-2	CASSLLGFGNCTF	TGTGCCAGCAGCTTACTTGGTTTCGGGAACTGCACCTTC
-	TRBD1	TRBJ2-1	TRBV14	CASSQLSQGAEQFF	TGTGCCAGCAGCCAACTCTCACAGGGGGCTGAGCAGTTCTTC
-	-	TRBJ2-3	TRBV12-5	CASGLVQVDSQPDTQYF	TGTGCTAGTGGTTTGGTACAAGTTGACTCTCAGCCAGATACGCAGTATTTT
once	TRBD2	TRBJ2-7	TRBV7-2	CASSKGTSGLIPYEQYF	TGTGCCAGCAGCAAGGGGACTAGCGGACTAATTCCCTACGAGCAGTACTTC
medium-sized	-	TRBJ1-3	TRBV5-5	CASRDGLTSGNTIYF	TGCGCCAGCAGAGATGGACTGACCTCTGGAAACACCATATATTTT
-	TRBD1	TRBJ1-4	TRBV10-3	CAISARQGPSTNEKLFF	TGTGCCATCAGTGCCCGACAGGGGCCTTCAACTAATGAAAAACTGTTTTTT
-	TRBD1	TRBJ2-7	TRBV28	CASVQGNEDEQYF	TGTGCCAGCGTACAGGGGAATGAAGACGAGCAGTACTTC
-	-	TRBJ2-3	TRBV4-3	CASSHFGATDTQYF	TGCGCCAGCAGCCACTTTGGGGCCACAGATACGCAGTATTTT
-	-	TRBJ2-5	TRBV27	CASSPQVGAIEETQYF	TGTGCCAGCAGTCCCCAGGTGGGGGCGATTGAAGAGACCCAGTACTTC
-	-	TRBJ2-3	TRBV18	CASSPRAGVSDTQYF	TGTGCCAGCTCACCACGGGCCGGGGTATCAGATACGCAGTATTTT
-	-	TRBJ1-1	TRBV28	CASGGLGNTEAFF	TGTGCCAGCGGGGGCTTGGGGAACACTGAAGCTTTCTTT
-	-	TRBJ2-3	TRBV18	CASSPRAGEFRYF	TGTGCCAGCTCACCACGGGCCGGGGAATTTAGGTATTTT
-	-	TRBJ1-1	TRBV9	CASSGGTLGTEAFF	TGTGCCAGCAGCGGCGGGACTCTAGGGACTGAAGCTTTCTTT
-	TRBD1	TRBJ2-7	TRBV30	CAWAGQAPYEQYF	TGTGCCTGGGCGGGACAGGCGCCCTACGAGCAGTACTTC
-	TRBD1	TRBJ2-3	TRBV18	CASSPRTGSTDTQYF	TGTGCCAGCTCACCCCGGACAGGGAGCACAGATACGCAGTATTTT
-	-	TRBJ2-1	TRBV4-2	CASSQDLGGAYNEQFF	TGTGCCAGCAGCCAAGATTTGGGGGGAGCCTACAATGAGCAGTTCTTC
few	-	TRBJ2-6	TRBV4-3	CASSQDGTHSGANVLTF	TGCGCCAGCAGCCAAGATGGGACTCACTCTGGGGCCAACGTCCTGACTTTC
-	-	TRBJ2-1	TRBV6-5	CASSPTPGSYNEQFF	TGTGCCAGCAGCCCTACCCCCGGCTCCTACAATGAGCAGTTCTTC
-	TRBD1	TRBJ2-7	TRBV27	CASSSTGTFYEQYF	TGTGCCAGCAGCTCGACAGGGACGTTCTACGAGCAGTACTTC
-	-	TRBJ2-7	TRBV2	CASTKQGVSDEQYF	TGTGCCAGCACAAAACAGGGTGTATCCGACGAGCAGTACTTC
-	-	TRBJ1-2	TRBV6-1	CASLPRGVQGYGYTF	TGTGCCAGCCTTCCGCGGGGTGTGCAGGGCTATGGCTACACCTTC
once	TRBD2	TRBJ2-7	TRBV27	CASSLTSGIYEQYF	TGTGCCAGCAGTTTAACTAGCGGGATATACGAGCAGTACTTC
-	-	TRBJ2-1	TRBV30	CAWGGLRLQFF	TGTGCCTGGGGAGGACTGAGGCTGCAGTTCTTC
-	-	TRBJ2-6	TRBV5-6	CASTGDRTSGANVLTF	TGTGCCAGCACCGGAGACAGGACCTCTGGGGCCAACGTCCTGACTTTC
-	TRBD1	TRBJ1-6	TRBV19	CASSISSTGTGIQPLHF	TGTGCCAGTAGTATATCCAGCACCGGGACAGGGATACAACCCCTCCACTTT
-	-	TRBJ1-1	TRBV7-9	CASQPGTSHTEAFF	TGTGCCAGTCAACCCGGGACATCTCACACTGAAGCTTTCTTT
-	-	TRBJ2-1	TRBV5-1	CASSFFGLLPSYNEQFF	TGCGCCAGCAGCTTTTTTGGGCTCCTTCCCTCCTACAATGAGCAGTTCTTC
once	TRBD1	TRBJ2-1	TRBV7-2	CASRRGQVGGNEQFF	TGTGCCAGCAGGCGAGGACAGGTAGGGGGCAATGAGCAGTTCTTC
-	-	TRBJ2-7	TRBV11-2	CASSSLRQLYEQYF	TGTGCCAGCAGCTCTTTGCGACAGCTCTACGAGCAGTACTTC
-	TRBD2	TRBJ2-7	TRBV6-5	CASSYSGVAGTYEQYF	TGTGCCAGCAGTTACTCCGGGGTAGCGGGGACCTACGAGCAGTACTTC
-	-	TRBJ1-6	TRBV5-1	CASSLEGGRMGSPLHF	TGCGCCAGCAGCTTGGAAGGGGGTCGTATGGGTTCACCCCTCCACTTT
-	-	TRBJ1-2	TRBV7-6	CASSLSGGDERYGYTF	TGTGCCAGCAGCTTATCGGGGGGCGATGAGAGATATGGCTACACCTTC
-	TRBD2	TRBJ2-5	TRBV5-5	CASSSPLAGTLETQYF	TGTGCCAGCAGCTCCCCCCTAGCGGGCACCTTAGAGACCCAGTACTTC
-	TRBD1	TRBJ2-5	TRBV7-6	CASSSNPQGWQETQYF	TGTGCCAGCAGCTCCAACCCACAGGGGTGGCAAGAGACCCAGTACTTC
-	-	TRBJ2-7	TRBV7-6	CASSLESGVDYEQYF	TGTGCCAGCAGCTTAGAGTCGGGAGTAGACTACGAGCAGTACTTC
-	TRBD1	TRBJ2-1	TRBV5-5	CASSRTGLYNEQFF	TGTGCCAGCAGCCGGACAGGACTTTACAATGAGCAGTTCTTC
-	-	TRBJ1-3	TRBV6-5	CASRNSFSGNTIYF	TGTGCCAGCAGGAACAGTTTCTCTGGAAACACCATATATTTT
-	-	TRBJ2-5	TRBV9	CASSATSGGQETQYF	TGTGCCAGCAGCGCGACCTCAGGGGGGCAAGAGACCCAGTACTTC
-	TRBD1	TRBJ1-4	TRBV6-6	CASRESTGKREKLFF	TGTGCCAGCAGGGAGTCGACAGGGAAAAGAGAAAAACTGTTTTTT
-	-	TRBJ2-7	TRBV27	CASGHPSRRVRYEQYF	TGTGCCAGCGGCCATCCTAGTCGCAGGGTAAGGTACGAGCAGTACTTC
few	TRBD1	TRBJ1-2	TRBV2	CASTTGGASYGYTF	TGTGCCAGCACTACAGGGGGCGCATCCTATGGCTACACCTTC
-	TRBD1	TRBJ2-5	TRBV25-1	CASNEQGPLETQYF	TGTGCCAGCAACGAACAGGGGCCCCTAGAGACCCAGTACTTC